This section outlines one T cell receptor (beta chain) sequence together with its context. This CDR3 is built from 16 residues. Germline CDR1 reads MNHEY; CDR2 reads SMNVEV (reference sequence). The trim removed 4 bases at V and 3 bases at J, leaving 11 bases unmatched. Authors' analysis steps: Amplifying reference gene primers gave estimates of nucleated cell counts. Profiled with immunoSEQ multiplex PCR; TCRdb holds only in-frame clones, not every one. V and J calls and clone size come straight from that table; D and trimming were deduced from the DNA. The table shows tens of thousands of clones, with around 85% occurring only once. This sample is part of a study of blood T cell repertoires in COVID-19. For the study at large: Samples representing acute and convalescent COVID-19 were sourced from the United States, Italy and Spain. T cells, B-cell-depleted T cells, or PBMCs provided the cDNA or gDNA that served as material.

The source material was peripheral blood. The TCR comes from a human donor in a cohort sampled during active COVID-19. J is TRBJ2-7 and V is TRBV27; 8 bases fit TRBD1. The DNA of the CDR3 is TGTGCCAGCAGTTCGATATCAGGGGGCGGGAACTACGAGCAGTACTTC. This translates into CASSSISGGGNYEQYF.